A selection of T cell receptor beta chains follows, all from one sample in a study of T cells in Graves' hyperthyroidism and ophthalmopathy. Using its own MiXCR run on the multiplex PCR reads, TCRdb lists one record per CDR3 protein. This table has 550,000 to 600,000 distinct CDR3 sequences, 12% to 15% appearing once. Material: blood. Receptors were obtained from a woman aged 18-35 years with Graves' ophthalmopathy. The CDR3 runs from the conserved cysteine through the conserved F or W.

>TRBV6-1|TRBJ1-1
CASSKRDRSAEAFF
>TRBV7-9|TRBJ2-7
CASSLGAGIHAPGALDEQYF
>TRBV19|TRBJ2-4
CASSPDVGPAAKNIQYF
>TRBV6-5|TRBJ2-7
CASTYSQVAGYEQYF
>TRBV12-3/TRBV12-4|TRBJ2-5
CASSLAQGARQETQYF
>TRBV12-3/TRBV12-4|TRBJ1-1
CASSRMGRGPNTEAFF
>TRBV15|TRBJ2-3
CATSRVAGRLDTQYF
>TRBV12-3/TRBV12-4|TRBJ2-2
CASSTSLSKAGELFF
>TRBV20-1|TRBJ2-4
CSARVGGSGAWYF
>TRBV6-2/TRBV6-3|TRBJ2-3
CASSYSLLAFTSTDTQYF
>TRBV11-3|TRBJ2-3
CASSLALLAGGTDTQYF
>TRBV30|TRBJ1-2
CAWSVGGYGYTF
>TRBV7-9|TRBJ1-1
CASSFEGPTVAEAFF
>TRBV5-4|TRBJ1-2
CASSLRQISNYGYTF
>TRBV7-8|TRBJ2-1
CASSPRLGEQFF
>TRBV20-1|TRBJ1-3
CSAREGVSSGNTIYF
>TRBV9|TRBJ2-1
CASSVATGGQATYNEQFF
>TRBV5-1|TRBJ2-2
CASGFGVGTGELFF
>TRBV30|TRBJ2-7
CAWSRLAGGTYEQYF
>TRBV7-3|TRBJ2-7
CASSLNRVIPYEQYF
>TRBV7-2|TRBJ2-1
CASSPHQGANEQFF
>TRBV10-3|TRBJ1-2
CAITPAERAGGYTF
>TRBV10-3|TRBJ1-1
CAATGLDTEAFF
>TRBV9|TRBJ2-5
CASSAGLAGPGETQYF
>TRBV7-6|TRBJ2-2
CASSYGGSGELFF
>TRBV7-2|TRBJ1-4
CASSLGQREKLFF
>TRBV2|TRBJ2-7
CASSGEPASYEQYF
>TRBV7-9|TRBJ2-5
CASSSPGLAGEQETQYF
>TRBV28|TRBJ1-6
CASSLWADSNSPLHF
>TRBV25-1|TRBJ2-5
CASSEWEVAGVGTQYF
>TRBV20-1|TRBJ2-1
CSARVGGAGGPEQFF
>TRBV20-1|TRBJ2-7
CSASSGTSSYEQYF
>TRBV6-2/TRBV6-3|TRBJ2-7
CASSWTGDSYEQYF
>TRBV19|TRBJ2-7
CASSIKGSGSSSYEQYF
>TRBV27|TRBJ2-6
CASRPLRVSGANVLTF
>TRBV5-1|TRBJ2-7
CASTSGGKGDEQYF
>TRBV11-1|TRBJ2-3
CASSPWGASTDTQYF
>TRBV7-3|TRBJ2-7
CASSPGMGYEQYF
>TRBV28|TRBJ2-7
CASSPSRGQEYEQYF
>TRBV28|TRBJ2-4
CASSLIAGVNIQYF